This T cell receptor (beta chain) comes out of a study of control samples from healthy donors and cancer patients. Profiled with immunoSEQ multiplex PCR; TCRdb holds only in-frame clones, not every one. Among some 120,000 clones listed, roughly 84% were seen once. The germline V gene encodes CDR1 SGDLS and CDR2 YYNGEE. The V end was cut by 3 bases, the J end by 0 bases, with 5 bases between. CDR3 length: 13 amino acids. This rearrangement joins TRBV9 to TRBJ2-3; D not certain. This TCR was recovered from a man in his forties or fifties in good health. Sequencing used blood. Written as DNA, the CDR3 is TGTGCCAGCAGCGCCCGAAGCACAGATACGCAGTATTTT. Translation gives CASSARSTDTQYF. Based on the CDR3 plus reference TRBV9 and TRBJ2-3, the full variable domain is DSGVTQTPKHLITATGQRVTLRCSPRSGDLSVYWYQQSLDQGLQFLIQYYNGEERAKGNILERFSAQQFPDLHSELNLSSLELGDSALYFCASSARSTDTQYFGPGTRLTVL.